The 32 T cell receptor beta chains below come from one sample, sequenced in a study of T cell changes during pregnancy in multiple sclerosis. Using immunoSEQ multiplex PCR, the repertoire was profiled, and TCRdb retains in-frame clones only, with some absent. The data show approximately 29,000 clones, just over 90% seen once. Sequences were derived from CD8+ T cells from peripheral blood mononuclear cells, sampled before pregnancy. The receptors stem from a female donor with multiple sclerosis, enrolled in a pregnancy study.

The chain employs TRBV28 and TRBJ2-2, with a tentative D call TRBD2 (6 bases). From germline, CDR1 is MDHEN and CDR2 SYDVKM. V was trimmed by 3 bases and J by 6 bases, leaving 14 bases between them. CDR3 length: 15 amino acids. The CDR3 region is CASSFGMAGSGELFF. The CDR3 DNA reads TGTGCCAGCAGTTTCGGCATGGCGGGGTCCGGGGAGCTGTTTTTT.

The chain uses TRBV2 and TRBJ2-2; D is perhaps TRBD2 (5 bases). The CDR3 loop spans 15 amino acids. The V end was cut by 8 bases, the J end by 5 bases, with 18 bases between. Germline V gives CDR1 SNHLY, CDR2 FYNNEI. The CDR3 DNA follows: TGTGCCAGCTACAAAGGGTCGGGATTTACCGGGGAGCTGTTTTTT. Protein product: CASYKGSGFTGELFF.

The rearrangement links TRBV5-1 to TRBJ2-2; D possibly corresponds to TRBD1 (6 bases). Germline CDR1 and CDR2: SGHRS and YFSETQ. The CDR3 runs to 14 residues. Trimming stripped 4 bases from V and 3 bases from J, with 10 bases between. In DNA, the CDR3 is TGCGCCAGCAGCGAGGGGGAAGACACCGGGGAGCTGTTTTTT. Protein product: CASSEGEDTGELFF.

Worth noting for this clone: A much larger clonotype is one base distant, so this may be a read error. This sample includes further DNA sequences coding for the same CDR3. The chain couples TRBV6-4 to TRBJ2-2; D is perhaps TRBD1 (6 bases). Germline V gene data show CDR1 as MRHNA and CDR2 as SNTAGT. CDR3 size: 15 residues. The CDR3 DNA reads TGTGCCAGTAGTGAACGAGCAGGGGACACCGGGGAGCTGTTTTTT. It yields the protein CASSERAGDTGELFF.

The chain carries TRBV27 and TRBJ2-1; 10 bases are shared with TRBD2. This CDR3 contains 20 residues. Germline lookup yields CDR1 MNHEY and CDR2 SMNVEV (reference sequence). With V trimmed by 1 base and J by 2 bases, 14 bases remained unmatched. DNA of the CDR3: TGTGCCAGCAGTTTATGGAGTGGAGCGGGAGGGCCGTCCCCCTACAATGAGCAGTTCTTC. Amino acid sequence: CASSLWSGAGGPSPYNEQFF.

CDR3 DNA sequence: TGTGCCAGCAGTCGAACTTGGACTAGCGGCTACACAGATACGCAGTATTTT. Residues: CASSRTWTSGYTDTQYF. The J gene is TRBJ2-3, the V gene TRBV6-4, with 10 bases lining up with TRBD2. CDR1 and CDR2 (germline): MRHNA, SNTAGT. The CDR3 has 17 amino acids. Trimming cost V 5 bases and J 2 bases; bases outside gene matches: 10.

This clone was counted a few times. This rearrangement joins TRBV4-2 to TRBJ2-6, with a tentative D call TRBD2 (5 bases). Germline CDR1 is LGHNA and CDR2 is YNFKEQ. Trimming stripped 2 bases from V and 0 bases from J, with 5 bases between. The CDR3 extends over 15 amino acids. The CDR3 is CASSQTSSGANVLTF. The CDR3 DNA sequence: TGTGCCAGCAGCCAAACTAGCTCTGGGGCCAACGTCCTGACTTTC.

CDR3 residues: CASGFEYTDTQYF. The CDR3, as DNA: TGTGCTAGTGGTTTTGAGTACACAGATACGCAGTATTTT. This chain links TRBV12-5 with TRBJ2-3; D remains unclear. Trimming took 3 bases from V and 2 from J, leaving 6 bases between them. CDR1 is LGHNT, CDR2 FRNRAP, per germline. This CDR3 is built from 13 residues.

This clone was seen just once. This chain uses TRBV14 with TRBJ1-1; 7 bases are shared with TRBD1. CDR3 length: 12 amino acids. CDR1 is SGHDN, CDR2 FVKESK, per germline. V lost 5 bases, J lost 4 bases, and 1 base stayed unmatched. Here the CDR3 DNA reads TGTGCCAGCAGCGCAGGGGGCACTGAAGCTTTCTTT. This sequence encodes CASSAGGTEAFF.

V gene TRBV9 combines with J gene TRBJ2-3, with D maybe TRBD1 (6 bases). Germline lookup yields CDR1 SGDLS and CDR2 YYNGEE. This CDR3 has 15 amino acids. V lost 5 bases to trimming and J lost 0 bases, with 13 bases between them. The CDR3 loop reads CASRDIQGSTDTQYF. The DNA of the CDR3 is TGTGCCAGCAGGGACATACAGGGAAGCACAGATACGCAGTATTTT.

The chain links TRBV7-9 to TRBJ1-3, with a tentative D call TRBD1 (6 bases). V lost 5 bases to trimming and J lost 3 bases, with 17 bases between them. The CDR3 totals 16 residues. Germline V gives CDR1 SEHNR, CDR2 FQNEAQ (reference sequence). Here the CDR3 reads CASSPRRGSGGNTIYF. The CDR3 region has the DNA TGTGCCAGCAGCCCACGCAGGGGCAGCGGTGGAAACACCATATATTTT.

V gene TRBV4-1 combines with J gene TRBJ2-1, with 7 positions matching TRBD2. After removal of 3 bases from V and 5 bases from J, the junction contained 10 bases not matched to a gene. In germline, CDR1 is MGHRA, CDR2 YSYEKL. This CDR3 has 16 residues. CDR3 in amino acids: CASSQREGDYNNEQFF. The CDR3 nucleotides read TGCGCCAGCAGCCAGAGAGAAGGGGACTATAACAATGAGCAGTTCTTC.

J is TRBJ2-1 and V is TRBV7-3, with unresolved D. The V end was cut by 3 bases, the J end by 10 bases, with 13 bases between. The CDR3 runs 13 residues. Germline V gives CDR1 SGHTA, CDR2 FQGTGA. The CDR3 coding sequence is TGTGCCAGCAGCTTTGAGTCGTCATCAGAGCAGTTCTTC. Protein: CASSFESSSEQFF. Full variable domain (missing parts from reference TRBV7-3 and TRBJ2-1): GAGVSQTPSNKVTEKGKYVELRCDPISGHTALYWYRQSLGQGPEFLIYFQGTGAADDSGLPNDRFFAVRPEGSVSTLKIQRTERGDSAVYLCASSFESSSEQFFGPGTRLTVL.

This chain connects TRBV5-1 to TRBJ1-2, with 8 bases lining up with TRBD1. Losses at the gene ends were 3 bases for V and 4 bases for J; bases not matched to a gene: 5. Germline loops: CDR1 SGHRS, CDR2 YFSETQ. The CDR3 is made up of 14 amino acids. Here the CDR3 reads CASSWGTGIYGYTF. The DNA for the CDR3 is TGCGCCAGCAGCTGGGGGACAGGAATCTATGGCTACACCTTC. The complete variable domain, with remaining parts taken from reference TRBV5-1 and TRBJ1-2, reads KAGVTQTPRYLIKTRGQQVTLSCSPISGHRSVSWYQQTPGQGLQFLFEYFSETQRNKGNFPGRFSGRQFSNSRSEMNVSTLELGDSALYLCASSWGTGIYGYTFGSGTRLTVV.

The CDR3 here is CASSFTSSGDTQYF. The CDR3 DNA is TGTGCCAGCAGTTTCACTAGCTCCGGAGATACGCAGTATTTT. This chain links TRBV28 with TRBJ2-3; tentatively, D is TRBD2 (6 bases). The CDR3 consists of 14 residues. Looked up from germline, CDR1 is MDHEN and CDR2 is SYDVKM. Trimming removed 3 bases from V and 5 bases from J, with 12 bases in between.

By frequency in the sample, this clone is medium-sized (0.01 to 0.1%). The chain is built from TRBV5-4 and TRBJ1-3, with D possibly being TRBD1 (5 bases). This CDR3 is built from 15 residues. V was trimmed by 1 base and J by 8 bases, leaving 16 bases between them. From germline, CDR1 is SGHNT and CDR2 YYREEE (reference sequence). The CDR3 reads CASSLPPGLSDTIYF. In nucleotides, the CDR3 is TGTGCCAGCAGCTTGCCCCCAGGGCTTTCGGACACCATATATTTT.

This chain connects TRBV10-3 to TRBJ1-1, with 7 bases fitting TRBD1. CDR1 and CDR2 from the germline V gene are ENHRY and SYGVKD. Trimming removed 4 bases from V and 3 bases from J; junction bases left unmatched: 2. The CDR3 consists of 13 residues. The DNA of the CDR3 is TGTGCCATCAGTGGAACAGGGGACACTGAAGCTTTCTTT. Protein: CAISGTGDTEAFF.

This chain uses TRBV7-9 with TRBJ2-3; 9 bases align to TRBD2. The germline CDR1 and CDR2 sequences are SEHNR and FQNEAQ (reference sequence). The CDR3 extends over 19 amino acids. With 5 bases clipped from V and 0 bases from J, the junction kept 15 bases outside the gene matches. The CDR3 reads CASSTRAGGGPSSTDTQYF. CDR3 nucleotides: TGTGCCAGCAGCACGAGAGCGGGAGGAGGCCCTTCTAGCACAGATACGCAGTATTTT.

The chain combines TRBV11-1 with TRBJ1-1; D remains ambiguous. The CDR3 contains 13 residues. V gave up 5 bases and J gave up 10 bases, with 17 bases separating them. Germline loops: CDR1 SGHAT, CDR2 FQDESV (reference sequence). The CDR3 sequence: CASSQVAGVPAFF. The CDR3 DNA follows: TGTGCCAGCAGCCAAGTAGCGGGCGTCCCAGCTTTCTTT.

The V gene is TRBV6-5, the J gene TRBJ1-4; D is unclear. The germline CDR1 and CDR2 sequences are MNHEY and SVGAGI. The V and J ends lost 5 bases and 8 bases respectively, with 9 bases between them. The CDR3 has 12 residues. The CDR3 is CASSADTEKLFF. The DNA for the CDR3 is TGTGCCAGCAGTGCCGACACAGAAAAACTGTTTTTT.

CDR3 protein: CASSWTSWGGGNEQFF. The CDR3 DNA follows: TGTGCCAGCAGCTGGACTAGCTGGGGCGGGGGGAATGAGCAGTTCTTC. The V gene is TRBV7-2, the J gene TRBJ2-1; TRBD2 matches 8 bases. J lost 7 bases, V lost 4 bases, and 12 bases had no gene match. Germline CDR1 reads SGHTA; CDR2 reads FQGNSA. CDR3 length: 16 residues.

This chain links TRBV7-9 with TRBJ2-7, with 12 bases matching TRBD2. J gave up 2 bases and V 3 bases, and 5 bases lay outside the gene matches. The germline CDR1 and CDR2 sequences are SEHNR and FQNEAQ (reference sequence). The CDR3 spans 16 residues. The CDR3 sequence is CASSFWTSGKTYEQYF. CDR3 sequence (DNA): TGTGCCAGCAGCTTCTGGACTAGCGGGAAGACCTACGAGCAGTACTTC.

The chain couples TRBV11-2 to TRBJ2-1; 14 nucleotides align to TRBD2. CDR1 is SGHAT, CDR2 FQNNGV, per germline. V lost 1 base, J lost 8 bases, and 1 base stayed unmatched. The CDR3 length is 15 residues. CDR3 protein: CASSLGTSGRYEQFF. The DNA of the CDR3 is TGTGCCAGCAGCTTAGGGACTAGCGGGAGGTATGAGCAGTTCTTC.

The CDR3 reads CASSIDPTEPGYGYTF. For the CDR3, the DNA is TGTGCCAGTAGTATAGACCCGACAGAGCCCGGCTATGGCTACACCTTC. The J gene is TRBJ1-2, the V gene TRBV19; D possibly corresponds to TRBD1 (5 bases). Per the germline V gene, CDR1 is LNHDA and CDR2 is SQIVND (reference sequence). The CDR3 is 16 residues long. V dropped 0 bases and J dropped 4 bases, with 15 bases sitting between them.

V usage is TRBV7-9 and J usage is TRBJ2-5, with a tentative D call TRBD1 (6 bases). From germline, CDR1 is SEHNR and CDR2 FQNEAQ (reference sequence). The CDR3 runs 14 residues. V shed 4 bases and J shed 5 bases, with 14 bases lying between them. In nucleotides, the CDR3 is TGTGCCAGCAGCTCCGGACAGAACCCGGAGACCCAGTACTTC. It encodes CASSSGQNPETQYF.

The gene calls are TRBV7-9 and TRBJ2-7; 7 bases are shared with TRBD1. CDR1 and CDR2 (germline): SEHNR, FQNEAQ (reference sequence). The V gene end was trimmed by 7 bases and the J gene end by 2 bases; junction bases not matched to a gene: 8. The CDR3 contains 14 residues. CDR3 DNA: TGTGCCAGCACTATAAGGGACAGACCCTACGAGCAGTACTTC. It is translated as CASTIRDRPYEQYF.

CDR3 sequence: CASSLAPVETGDDYEQYF. In DNA form, the CDR3 reads TGTGCCAGCAGCTTAGCGCCTGTTGAGACAGGAGACGACTACGAGCAGTACTTC. This chain links TRBV7-8 with TRBJ2-7, with D maybe TRBD1 (6 bases). The germline V and J ends were trimmed by 0 bases and 3 bases, with 21 bases remaining between them. The CDR3 runs to 18 residues. Germline CDR1 SGHVS, CDR2 FQNEAQ.

The V call is TRBV4-1, the J call TRBJ2-3; 8 positions agree with TRBD2. Germline loops: CDR1 MGHRA, CDR2 YSYEKL. This CDR3 contains 15 residues. J lost 1 base, V lost 3 bases, and 3 bases had no gene match. The CDR3 sequence: CASSQIAGRTDTQYF. The CDR3 coding sequence is TGCGCCAGCAGCCAGATAGCGGGACGCACAGATACGCAGTATTTT.

V is TRBV4-2 and J is TRBJ2-7; D is perhaps TRBD2 (5 bases). V was shortened by 2 bases and J by 7 bases, with 21 bases between the two germline ends. CDR3 length: 16 residues. Per the germline V gene, CDR1 is LGHNA and CDR2 is YNFKEQ. The CDR3: CASSQYQDYAPREQYF. CDR3 nucleotide sequence: TGTGCCAGCAGCCAATATCAAGACTACGCCCCCAGGGAGCAGTACTTC.

The V and J genes are TRBV29-1 and TRBJ2-1; 9 bases agree with TRBD2. The length of the CDR3 is 13 residues. V lost 4 bases, J lost 8 bases, and 6 bases stayed unmatched. From germline, CDR1 is SQVTM and CDR2 ANQGSEA. CDR3 DNA: TGCAGCGTTGTGCGGGAGGGCAGGCATGAGCAGTTCTTC. This sequence encodes CSVVREGRHEQFF.

The chain has TRBV27 and TRBJ2-7, with 10 bases identical to TRBD2. The CDR3 totals 14 residues. The V segment lost 9 bases and the J segment 3 bases; nucleotides outside the gene matches: 8. CDR1 and CDR2 from the germline V gene are MNHEY and SMNVEV (reference sequence). In nucleotides, the CDR3 is TGTGCCAGTTCGGGGAGACTAGCGGGCTACGAGCAGTACTTC. It yields the protein CASSGRLAGYEQYF.

The chain couples TRBV19 to TRBJ2-5, with D tentatively TRBD2 (6 bases). CDR3 length: 16 residues. V lost 0 bases and J 5 bases, leaving 16 bases between the germline ends. Germline V gene data show CDR1 as LNHDA and CDR2 as SQIVND (reference sequence). The CDR3 DNA reads TGTGCCAGTAGTATAGATCCACTAGCCCCAAGGGAGACCCAGTACTTC. It yields the protein CASSIDPLAPRETQYF.